One and the same sample provided the 30 T cell receptor beta chains below, sequenced in a study of radiotherapy plus CTLA-4 blockade in lung cancer. Only in-frame clones appear in the TCRdb table, and some are missing; sequencing was by immunoSEQ multiplex PCR. The sample has more than 40,000 clones; 65% to 75% are singletons. The specimen comprised peripheral blood, sampled from a patient treated with radiotherapy plus ipilimumab. The receptors shown here come from a human donor with non-small cell lung cancer who had a partial response to radiotherapy plus ipilimumab.

The gene calls are TRBV7-2 and TRBJ2-2; TRBD2 matches at 9 bases. The CDR3 is made up of 18 amino acids. Unmatched junction bases numbered 14, after V lost 5 bases and J lost 4 bases. Germline CDR1 SGHTA, CDR2 FQGNSA. CDR3 DNA sequence: TGTGCCAGCAGCCTCGATCGCCCACTAGCGGGTGTCACCGGGGAGCTGTTTTTT. Its translation is CASSLDRPLAGVTGELFF.

This clone appeared once. The rearrangement links TRBV6-6 to TRBJ1-1; D may be TRBD1 (5 bases). The CDR3 sequence is 15 residues long. With 4 bases removed from V and 1 base from J, the gap between germline ends came to 13 bases. From germline, CDR1 is MNHNY and CDR2 SVGAGI (reference sequence). CDR3 in DNA: TGTGCCAGCAGTTCTGGGGGGAGAAGGAACACTGAAGCTTTCTTT. It specifies CASSSGGRRNTEAFF.

The chain employs TRBV19 and TRBJ2-5, with TRBD1 as a possible D gene (6 bases). The end of the DNA aligns better with TRBJ2-7, so the J call may be wrong. The CDR3 totals 15 residues. Germline CDR1 reads LNHDA; CDR2 reads SQIVND (reference sequence). CDR3 protein: CASSTYREEAYEQYF. The CDR3 nucleotides read TGTGCCAGTAGTACCTACAGGGAAGAGGCCTACGAGCAGTACTTC.

The chain uses TRBV30 and TRBJ2-1; 9 bases are a match to TRBD2. This CDR3 region has 14 residues. Germline V CDR1 and CDR2: GTSNPN, SVGIG (reference sequence). V trimming: 2 bases; J trimming: 7 bases; junction bases outside the gene matches: 6. The CDR3: CAWSLSGGMNEQFF. The CDR3 nucleotides read TGTGCCTGGAGTTTAAGCGGGGGGATGAATGAGCAGTTCTTC.

The J gene is TRBJ1-2, the V gene TRBV4-2, with a weak D call TRBD1 (6 bases). Per the germline V gene, CDR1 is LGHNA and CDR2 is YNFKEQ. The V and J ends lost 5 bases and 14 bases respectively, with 18 bases between them. The CDR3 sequence is 12 residues long. The DNA of the CDR3 is TGTGCCAGCAGCTTCTGGGACACCCGAAGTACCTTC. Its translation: CASSFWDTRSTF.

The rearrangement joins TRBV5-1 to TRBJ2-3; 8 bases match TRBD2. The junction had 4 bases not matched to a gene; V was cut back by 2 bases and J by 2 bases. The CDR3 consists of 15 residues. The germline V gene encodes CDR1 SGHRS and CDR2 YFSETQ. CDR3 DNA: TGCGCCAGCAGCTTTGCGGGGGGCCACACAGATACGCAGTATTTT. It yields the protein CASSFAGGHTDTQYF.

A note on this clone: This CDR3 is missing its conserved last phenylalanine or tryptophan, likely due to a read error. The chain links TRBV18 to TRBJ1-2; 8 positions match TRBD1. Germline CDR1 reads KGHSH; CDR2 reads LQKENI. The CDR3 has 13 amino acids. Germline trimming cut 6 bases from V and 8 bases from J; bases unmatched to any gene: 8. The CDR3, as DNA: TGTGCCAGCTCCGAGACAGGGGCTTTCGGCTACACCCTC. Protein sequence: CASSETGAFGYTL.

The table lists this clone with a count of one. V is TRBV15 and J is TRBJ1-5; D possibly corresponds to TRBD1 (5 bases). The germline V and J ends were trimmed by 5 bases and 4 bases, with 9 bases remaining between them. The germline gives CDR1 LNHNV, CDR2 YYDKDF (reference sequence). The CDR3 covers 13 residues. CDR3 nucleotide sequence: TGTGCCACCAGCGGAACAGGAAATCAGCCCCAGCATTTT. Translated, it gives CATSGTGNQPQHF.

This clone was found a few times. CDR3 loop: CASSLGHLTDTQYF. The CDR3 DNA reads as TGTGCCAGCAGCTTAGGGCATCTCACAGATACGCAGTATTTT. V is TRBV7-9 and J is TRBJ2-3; no firm D call. This CDR3 is built from 14 residues. CDR1 is SEHNR, CDR2 FQNEAQ, per germline (reference sequence). The V and J ends lost 1 base and 2 bases respectively, with 7 bases between them.

A few counts support this clone. The V and J genes are TRBV2 and TRBJ1-4; the D is unclear. There are 14 residues in the CDR3. Trimming stripped 3 bases from V and 8 bases from J, with 13 bases between. CDR1 SNHLY and CDR2 FYNNEI come from the germline V gene. CDR3 in amino acids: CASSDLTLREKLFF. DNA for the CDR3: TGTGCCAGCAGTGATCTGACTCTTCGGGAAAAACTGTTTTTT.

The chain has TRBV5-5 and TRBJ2-5, with 9 nucleotides matching TRBD2. V was clipped by 0 bases and J by 4 bases; unmatched bases: 10. This CDR3 spans 17 amino acids. From germline, CDR1 is SGHKS and CDR2 YYEKEE (reference sequence). This chain's CDR3 is CASSLAGGRAIGETQYF. In DNA, the CDR3 is TGTGCCAGCAGCTTGGCCGGCGGGAGGGCCATAGGAGAGACCCAGTACTTC.

V and J are TRBV19 and TRBJ2-7, with unresolved D. The CDR3 has 13 amino acids. In germline, CDR1 is LNHDA, CDR2 SQIVND (reference sequence). The ends were cut back, 6 bases at V and 3 bases at J, with 12 bases in the middle. The CDR3 nucleotides are TGTGCCAGTAGCCCCCGAAACAGCTACGAGCAGTACTTC. Translation: CASSPRNSYEQYF.

The rearrangement uses TRBV10-1 and TRBJ2-1; TRBD2 aligns across 15 bases. Germline CDR1 is WNHNN and CDR2 is SYGVQD (reference sequence). After removal of 6 bases from V and 4 bases from J, the junction contained 10 bases not matched to a gene. This CDR3 has 18 amino acids. CDR3 protein: CASSPGLAGGGAYNEQFF. DNA of the CDR3: TGCGCCAGCAGCCCGGGACTAGCGGGAGGTGGGGCGTACAATGAGCAGTTCTTC.

Only a few counts were recorded for this clone. The V and J genes are TRBV5-4 and TRBJ2-3; 13 positions agree with TRBD2. V gave up 3 bases and J gave up 6 bases; unmatched junction bases: 7. This CDR3 has 16 residues. The V gene's germline CDR1 is SGHNT and CDR2 YYREEE (reference sequence). The CDR3 protein is CASSSTTSGGGDTQYF. For the CDR3, the DNA is TGTGCCAGCAGCTCAACTACTAGCGGGGGGGGCGATACGCAGTATTTT.

This rearrangement joins TRBV19 to TRBJ2-7; possibly TRBD1 for D (6 bases). The CDR3 extends over 14 amino acids. Germline V CDR1 and CDR2: LNHDA, SQIVND (reference sequence). The V gene lost 4 bases and the J gene lost 4 bases, with 14 bases spanning the gap. CDR3 coding DNA: TGTGCCAGTAGTAAGGACCAGGGGATATACGAGCAGTACTTC. Translation gives CASSKDQGIYEQYF.

The chain combines TRBV6-5 with TRBJ1-1, with no clear D. Germline loops: CDR1 MNHEY, CDR2 SVGAGI. The CDR3 length is 16 residues. Trimming stripped 2 bases from V and 1 base from J, with 14 bases between. The chain's CDR3 is CASSYVLTASNTEAFF. The CDR3 DNA is TGTGCCAGCAGTTACGTTTTAACAGCTTCGAACACTGAAGCTTTCTTT.

The chain is built from TRBV15 and TRBJ1-2; TRBD1 might be the D (5 bases). Germline-derived CDR1 and CDR2 are LNHNV and YYDKDF (reference sequence). CDR3 length: 13 residues. Deletions cut 4 bases from V and 3 bases from J, with 9 bases between. CDR3 DNA: TGTGCCACCAGCATACAGGAGTACTATGGCTACACCTTC. Protein: CATSIQEYYGYTF.

The gene calls are TRBV11-3 and TRBJ2-2; TRBD2 might be the D (6 bases). The CDR3 is 15 amino acids. Between the trimmed V and J ends, which lost 4 bases and 4 bases, there was a span of 13 bases. Germline V gene data show CDR1 as SGHNT and CDR2 as YENEEA. The CDR3 protein is CASSWTSRGTGELFF. DNA for the CDR3: TGTGCCAGCAGCTGGACCTCGCGGGGCACCGGGGAGCTGTTTTTT.

This chain links TRBV6-6 with TRBJ1-6; tentatively, D is TRBD1 (6 bases). The CDR3 is made up of 13 amino acids. Germline V CDR1 and CDR2: MNHNY, SVGAGI (reference sequence). V was trimmed by 5 bases and J by 4 bases, leaving 6 bases between them. CDR3 region: CASSDRYNSPLHF. CDR3 DNA: TGTGCCAGCAGTGACAGGTATAATTCACCCCTCCACTTT.

The genes are TRBV6-5 and TRBJ1-1, with unresolved D. The germline V gene has CDR1 MNHEY and CDR2 SVGAGI. CDR3 length: 10 residues. V shed 8 bases and J shed 7 bases, with 8 bases lying between them. The CDR3 here is CASGRDEAFF. In DNA form, the CDR3 reads TGTGCCAGCGGGAGGGATGAAGCTTTCTTT.

This clone was recorded only once. This chain joins TRBV19 and TRBJ2-1, with 9 bases that match TRBD2. J gave up 6 bases and V 4 bases, and 7 bases lay outside the gene matches. The germline CDR1 and CDR2 sequences are LNHDA and SQIVND (reference sequence). CDR3 length: 15 residues. This CDR3 reads CASSNFAGGTNEQFF. The CDR3 bases are TGTGCCAGTAGTAATTTTGCGGGGGGGACCAATGAGCAGTTCTTC. The full variable domain, completed using reference TRBV19 and TRBJ2-1, is DGGITQSPKYLFRKEGQNVTLSCEQNLNHDAMYWYRQDPGQGLRLIYYSQIVNDFQKGDIAEGYSVSREKKESFPLTVTSAQKNPTAFYLCASSNFAGGTNEQFFGPGTRLTVL.

This clone was seen only once. The chain employs TRBV7-2 and TRBJ2-7; TRBD1 might be the D (6 bases). CDR1 and CDR2 from the germline V gene are SGHTA and FQGNSA. V was cut by 7 bases and J by 7 bases, with 14 bases left in between. This CDR3 spans 12 amino acids. The CDR3 DNA sequence: TGTGCCAGCACCCTCGGGACAAAAGAGCAGTACTTC. This gives the protein CASTLGTKEQYF.

The CDR3 spells CASSLSQGGEAFF. CDR3 sequence (DNA): TGTGCCAGCAGTTTATCTCAGGGTGGGGAAGCTTTCTTT. The chain is built from TRBV27 and TRBJ1-1, with D possibly being TRBD1 (5 bases). CDR3 size: 13 residues. Germline loops: CDR1 MNHEY, CDR2 SMNVEV (reference sequence). Trimming pared 0 bases from V and 8 bases from J, leaving 10 bases between.

The rearrangement links TRBV5-1 to TRBJ2-3, with TRBD2 matching over 8 bases. This CDR3 contains 14 residues. CDR1 is SGHRS and CDR2 is YFSETQ in the germline V gene. The junction had 8 bases not matched to a gene; V was cut back by 6 bases and J by 5 bases. CDR3 region: CASKGTRKEDTQYF. In nucleotides, the CDR3 is TGCGCCAGCAAGGGGACTAGGAAAGAAGATACGCAGTATTTT. Complete variable domain (other parts from reference TRBV5-1 and TRBJ2-3): KAGVTQTPRYLIKTRGQQVTLSCSPISGHRSVSWYQQTPGQGLQFLFEYFSETQRNKGNFPGRFSGRQFSNSRSEMNVSTLELGDSALYLCASKGTRKEDTQYFGPGTRLTVL.

The chain couples TRBV19 to TRBJ2-4; 7 nucleotides line up with TRBD1. Germline lookup yields CDR1 LNHDA and CDR2 SQIVND (reference sequence). The J segment lost 0 bases and the V segment lost 3 bases, leaving 14 bases of the junction unmatched. This CDR3 is 19 amino acids long. The CDR3 nucleotides read TGTGCCAGTAGTATTCAAGGGGGCGCCGGGTCAGTAGCCAAAAACATTCAGTACTTC. Protein sequence: CASSIQGGAGSVAKNIQYF.

This clone was found once. The chain recombines TRBV29-1 with TRBJ1-2; D is perhaps TRBD1 (5 bases). The germline V gene has CDR1 SQVTM and CDR2 ANQGSEA. The V end lost 6 bases, the J end lost 4 bases, and 15 bases lay between the germline ends. The CDR3 runs to 13 residues. The DNA of the CDR3 is TGCAGCGTACAGGACGGACGCAGCTATGGCTACACCTTC. Its translation: CSVQDGRSYGYTF.

This chain joins TRBV27 and TRBJ2-1; the D gene is possibly TRBD2 (5 bases). The V gene lost 5 bases and the J gene lost 1 base, with 9 bases spanning the gap. The CDR3 loop spans 14 amino acids. Germline-derived CDR1 and CDR2 are MNHEY and SMNVEV (reference sequence). The CDR3 spells CASSQRGSYNEQFF. In nucleotides, the CDR3 is TGTGCCAGCAGTCAGCGCGGGTCCTACAATGAGCAGTTCTTC.

This chain connects TRBV5-1 to TRBJ1-1; tentative D call: TRBD1 (5 bases). The CDR3 sequence is 14 residues long. The germline V gene encodes CDR1 SGHRS and CDR2 YFSETQ. V dropped 0 bases and J dropped 6 bases, with 12 bases sitting between them. CDR3 in DNA: TGCGCCAGCAGCTTGGGTTTAGGGGAGGCTGAAGCTTTCTTT. This encodes CASSLGLGEAEAFF.

This clone was observed a handful of times. This CDR3 reads CASSYVGRVEELFF. In nucleotides, the CDR3 is TGTGCCAGCAGTTATGTGGGGCGCGTTGAGGAGCTGTTTTTT. The chain is built from TRBV6-5 and TRBJ2-2; D perhaps matches TRBD1 (5 bases). CDR3 length: 14 amino acids. With 3 bases removed from V and 10 bases from J, the gap between germline ends came to 15 bases. CDR1 is MNHEY, CDR2 SVGAGI, per germline.

The chain recombines TRBV7-2 with TRBJ1-5; a possible D gene is TRBD1 (6 bases). CDR1 is SGHTA and CDR2 is FQGNSA in the germline V gene. V was cut by 3 bases and J by 2 bases, with 14 bases left in between. CDR3 length: 16 residues. CDR3 bases: TGTGCCAGCAGCTTGCTAGGGGGTCGGGGCAATCAGCCCCAGCATTTT. Translation gives CASSLLGGRGNQPQHF. The variable domain in full, completed from reference TRBV7-2 and TRBJ1-5, reads GAGVSQSPSNKVTEKGKDVELRCDPISGHTALYWYRQSLGQGLEFLIYFQGNSAPDKSGLPSDRFSAERTGGSVSTLTIQRTQQEDSAVYLCASSLLGGRGNQPQHFGDGTRLSIL.